The 10 T cell receptor beta chains in this list originate from one sample, sequenced in a study of OX40 agonist ivuxolimab in advanced cancers. Data came from immunoSEQ multiplex PCR; TCRdb stores just in-frame clones and leaves some out. The sample contains some 15,000 clones, just under 80% of which appear only once. Material: CD4+ or CD8+ T cells sorted from blood, obtained in a trial of the OX40 agonist ivuxolimab. All receptors derive from an adult with an advanced solid tumor such as melanoma, head and neck, liver or kidney cancer.

This clone came up a few times. The V and J genes are TRBV9 and TRBJ2-5; 12 bases agree with TRBD1. Germline trimming cut 0 bases from V and 6 bases from J; bases unmatched to any gene: 15. CDR1 and CDR2 (germline): SGDLS, YYNGEE. CDR3 length: 19 residues. This CDR3 reads CASSVGRGGDRGLDQTQYF. In nucleotides, the CDR3 is TGTGCCAGCAGCGTAGGAAGGGGCGGGGACAGGGGGCTTGACCAGACCCAGTACTTC.

The V gene is TRBV18, the J gene TRBJ2-1; the D gene could be TRBD1 or TRBD2 (5 bases each). The CDR3 has 15 residues. Germline V gene sequence: CDR1 KGHSH, CDR2 LQKENI. Between the trimmed V and J ends, which lost 3 bases and 4 bases, there was a span of 13 bases. The CDR3, as DNA: TGTGCCAGCTCACCCGGGACCACGGGATACAATGAGCAGTTCTTC. Its protein product is CASSPGTTGYNEQFF.

V is TRBV7-9 and J is TRBJ1-4; the D gene is possibly TRBD1 (6 bases). CDR3 length: 14 amino acids. CDR1 is SEHNR and CDR2 is FQNEAQ in the germline V gene (reference sequence). Trimming removed 8 bases at V and 8 bases at J, with 18 bases between. The CDR3 bases are TGTGCCAGCGGCGCCACAGGGTCGAGCGAAAAACTGTTTTTT. It yields the protein CASGATGSSEKLFF.

The chain is built from TRBV7-2 and TRBJ1-3, with 8 bases fitting TRBD1. The CDR3 loop spans 16 amino acids. Trimming took 5 bases from V and 3 from J; bases not matched to a gene: 9. Looked up from germline, CDR1 is SGHTA and CDR2 is FQGNSA. CDR3 nucleotide sequence: TGTGCCAGCAGCCAATTCGGACAGGGAAGTGGAAACACCATATATTTT. Translated, it gives CASSQFGQGSGNTIYF.

This clone has a handful of counts. The V gene is TRBV14, the J gene TRBJ1-1, with 8 positions matching TRBD1. V was clipped by 6 bases and J by 0 bases; unmatched bases: 6. CDR3 length: 15 amino acids. Germline lookup yields CDR1 SGHDN and CDR2 FVKESK. CDR3 sequence reads: CASRATGVLNTEAFF. CDR3 DNA: TGTGCCAGCAGGGCGACAGGGGTTTTGAACACTGAAGCTTTCTTT. Using reference TRBV14 and TRBJ1-1 for the parts outside the CDR3, the full variable domain is EAGVTQFPSHSVIEKGQTVTLRCDPISGHDNLYWYRRVMGKEIKFLLHFVKESKQDESGMPNNRFLAERTGGTYSTLKVQPAELEDSGVYFCASRATGVLNTEAFFGQGTRLTVV.

Only one count was recorded for this clone. The gene calls are TRBV10-3 and TRBJ2-7, with 7 bases matching TRBD1. The CDR3 runs to 14 residues. With V trimmed by 4 bases and J by 3 bases, 6 bases remained unmatched. The germline CDR1 and CDR2 sequences are ENHRY and SYGVKD. The CDR3 reads CAISVRDSYYEQYF. The CDR3 DNA sequence: TGTGCCATCAGTGTCCGGGACAGCTACTACGAGCAGTACTTC.

The chain is built from TRBV5-6 and TRBJ1-1; D is ambiguous. Trimming cost V 4 bases and J 1 base, with 5 bases left between them. There are 12 residues in the CDR3. From germline, CDR1 is SGHDT and CDR2 YYEEEE. The chain's CDR3 is CASSPGNTEAFF. The CDR3 DNA reads TGTGCCAGCAGCCCAGGGAACACTGAAGCTTTCTTT.

The rearrangement joins TRBV10-2 to TRBJ2-2; 9 bases are shared with TRBD2. Germline CDR1 is WSHSY and CDR2 is SAAADI. Trimming cost V 7 bases and J 7 bases; bases outside gene matches: 7. The CDR3 is made up of 14 amino acids. CDR3 sequence: CASTSGGGGGELFF. The CDR3 region has the DNA TGCGCCAGCACCTCTGGCGGGGGGGGCGGGGAGCTGTTTTTT.

This clone was recorded a few times. The rearrangement joins TRBV27 to TRBJ1-2; tentatively, D is TRBD1 (5 bases). The CDR3 spans 13 residues. Germline lookup yields CDR1 MNHEY and CDR2 SMNVEV (reference sequence). Trimming shortened V by 0 bases and J by 8 bases, and 10 bases separated the two germline ends. The CDR3 DNA follows: TGTGCCAGCAGTTTATCGGGCAGGGACGGCTACACCTTC. Residues: CASSLSGRDGYTF.

The rearrangement uses TRBV7-9 and TRBJ1-5, with D hard to call. CDR3 length: 12 residues. Germline CDR1 and CDR2: SEHNR and FQNEAQ (reference sequence). Trimming shortened V by 4 bases and J by 4 bases, and 5 bases separated the two germline ends. CDR3 loop: CASSWPNQPQHF. As DNA, the CDR3 is TGTGCCAGCAGCTGGCCTAATCAGCCCCAGCATTTT. Full variable domain (missing parts from reference TRBV7-9 and TRBJ1-5): DTGVSQNPRHKITKRGQNVTFRCDPISEHNRLYWYRQTLGQGPEFLTYFQNEAQLEKSRLLSDRFSAERPKGSFSTLEIQRTEQGDSAMYLCASSWPNQPQHFGDGTRLSIL.